Listed below are T cell receptor beta chains from one sample, sequenced in a study of neurological immune-mediated disorders. TCRdb re-derived calls from the 5' RACE reads in MiXCR, one entry per CDR3 protein. Of more than 50,000 distinct CDR3 sequences listed, 8% to 9% are singletons. Sequenced sample: PBMCs. The origin of the receptors is a woman aged 40 to 50 in good health. Both conserved end residues are trimmed from each CDR3.

v_call cdr3_aa
TRBV12-3/TRBV12-4 ASSPPGAGGGDTQY
TRBV20-1 SPDRQNTEAF
TRBV5-1 ASSPTPGQVNTGELF
TRBV4-3 ASSQVVEDTQY
TRBV20-1 SAQGQHSNTGELF
TRBV12-3/TRBV12-4 ASSPDREDEKLF
TRBV10-2 ASSEPGQTLGGYT
TRBV7-2 ASSLMGRGNQPQH
TRBV20-1 SARGTVDQPQH
TRBV15 ATSGGERGEQF
TRBV24-1 ATSEQASGELF
TRBV5-1 ASSLTESYGYT
TRBV11-3 ASSASTGATYEQY